Each of the 27 T cell receptor beta chains below was sequenced from the same sample in a study of blood T cell repertoires in COVID-19. Measured with immunoSEQ multiplex PCR; TCRdb has only the in-frame clones, and not every one. The table has under 400,000 clones, around nine tenths seen once. The sample was PBMCs or T cells enriched from blood (not recorded which). The receptors come from a woman aged 25-40 years who had been exposed to COVID-19.

This clone was detected once. The chain is built from TRBV27 and TRBJ1-6; D is ambiguous. Germline CDR1 reads MNHEY; CDR2 reads SMNVEV (reference sequence). The V and J ends lost 7 bases and 0 bases respectively, with 13 bases between them. The CDR3 sequence is 16 residues long. CDR3 sequence (DNA): TGTGCCAGCAAGGAACAGCTAAGCTCCTATAATTCACCCCTCCACTTT. It translates to CASKEQLSSYNSPLHF.

V is TRBV9 and J is TRBJ2-3; D is uncertain. The CDR3 length is 16 residues. Per germline, CDR1 SGDLS and CDR2 YYNGEE. The V end lost 0 bases, the J end lost 3 bases, and 14 bases lay between the germline ends. CDR3 in amino acids: CASSVDSPEWTDTQYF. As DNA, the CDR3 is TGTGCCAGCAGCGTAGATTCCCCCGAGTGGACAGATACGCAGTATTTT.

The rearrangement joins TRBV28 to TRBJ2-1; a possible D gene is TRBD1 (6 bases). Germline lookup yields CDR1 MDHEN and CDR2 SYDVKM. V lost 8 bases, J lost 5 bases, and 16 bases lay in between. This CDR3 has 14 residues. Here the CDR3 DNA reads TGTGCCAGCCAGGGGTTCCGTGGACACAATGAGCAGTTCTTC. Translating it yields CASQGFRGHNEQFF.

The chain combines TRBV6-5 with TRBJ1-2; TRBD1 is a possible D gene (6 bases). Trimming removed 5 bases from V and 4 bases from J, with 14 bases in between. The germline gives CDR1 MNHEY, CDR2 SVGAGI. This CDR3 has 14 residues. This CDR3 reads CASSRDRRAYGYTF. As DNA, the CDR3 is TGTGCCAGCAGTAGAGACAGGAGAGCCTATGGCTACACCTTC.

V usage is TRBV7-9 and J usage is TRBJ2-1; 7 bases align to TRBD1. V gave up 5 bases and J gave up 7 bases; unmatched junction bases: 5. CDR1 and CDR2 (germline): SEHNR, FQNEAQ (reference sequence). This CDR3 is 13 amino acids long. CDR3 loop: CASSPRTGNEQFF. CDR3 nucleotide sequence: TGTGCCAGCAGCCCCCGGACAGGTAATGAGCAGTTCTTC.

This chain joins TRBV25-1 and TRBJ1-1; TRBD1 matches 9 bases. Per germline, CDR1 MGHDK and CDR2 SYGVNS. Trimming took 4 bases from V and 6 from J; bases not matched to a gene: 12. This CDR3 region has 16 residues. CDR3: CASSALPGQGSPEAFF. Here the CDR3 DNA reads TGTGCCAGCAGTGCCCTCCCCGGACAGGGGAGTCCTGAAGCTTTCTTT.

This clone has more than one count but fewer than ten. This chain's CDR3 is CARTFPETGGASGYTF. As DNA, the CDR3 is TGTGCCAGAACATTCCCGGAGACAGGGGGCGCTTCAGGCTACACCTTC. The chain combines TRBV5-3 with TRBJ1-2; 10 nucleotides align to TRBD1. TRBV5-3 is classed as an ORF, of uncertain function. This CDR3 is built from 16 residues. V dropped 6 bases and J dropped 8; count of bases not matched to a gene: 16.

The chain employs TRBV28 and TRBJ2-1, with 7 bases matching TRBD2. The CDR3 has 17 residues. In germline, CDR1 is MDHEN, CDR2 SYDVKM. J gave up 13 bases and V 2 bases, and 20 bases lay outside the gene matches. The CDR3 loop is CASSLGRFAGAVSGQFF. The CDR3 region has the DNA TGTGCCAGCAGTTTAGGTCGGTTCGCGGGAGCTGTCTCGGGACAGTTCTTC.

The chain joins TRBV19 to TRBJ2-3; TRBD2 matches at 14 bases. V shed 4 bases, J shed 4 bases, and the junction held 4 bases outside the gene matches. Per the germline V gene, CDR1 is LNHDA and CDR2 is SQIVND (reference sequence). This CDR3 has 16 amino acids. The CDR3 region is CASSRGLAGVSDTQYF. The CDR3 DNA follows: TGTGCCAGTAGTAGGGGACTAGCGGGAGTATCAGATACGCAGTATTTT.

The chain combines TRBV7-6 with TRBJ2-3; TRBD1 might be the D (5 bases). Trimming took off 2 bases at V and 2 bases at J, with 17 bases between the two ends. The CDR3 runs to 17 residues. Germline CDR1 and CDR2: SGHVS and FNYEAQ. The CDR3 region has the DNA TGTGCCAGCAGCTTAACCTCCTTTCCAGGGCCCACAGATACGCAGTATTTT. It specifies CASSLTSFPGPTDTQYF. Based on the CDR3 plus reference TRBV7-6 and TRBJ2-3, the full variable domain is GAGVSQSPRYKVTKRGQDVALRCDPISGHVSLYWYRQALGQGPEFLTYFNYEAQQDKSGLPNDRFSAERPEGSISTLTIQRTEQRDSAMYRCASSLTSFPGPTDTQYFGPGTRLTVL.

This rearrangement joins TRBV6-5 to TRBJ1-2; D call uncertain. From germline, CDR1 is MNHEY and CDR2 SVGAGI. V lost 0 bases to trimming and J lost 3 bases, with 8 bases between them. The CDR3 covers 14 residues. The DNA for the CDR3 is TGTGCCAGCAGTTACTCGAGGGCGGACTATGGCTACACCTTC. This encodes CASSYSRADYGYTF.

The chain couples TRBV14 to TRBJ2-1, with 8 bases that match TRBD1. The germline CDR1 and CDR2 sequences are SGHDN and FVKESK. The CDR3 contains 16 residues. The V and J ends lost 0 bases and 7 bases, in that order; junction bases with no gene match: 8. The CDR3 region is CASSQDLGWDRNEQFF. The CDR3 DNA sequence: TGTGCCAGCAGCCAAGATCTAGGTTGGGACAGGAATGAGCAGTTCTTC.

The J gene is TRBJ1-5, the V gene TRBV11-2; 7 bases line up with TRBD1. Per the germline V gene, CDR1 is SGHAT and CDR2 is FQNNGV. The CDR3 extends over 15 amino acids. With 5 bases clipped from V and 2 bases from J, the junction kept 6 bases outside the gene matches. This chain's CDR3 is CASSPPGTGNQPQHF. For the CDR3, the DNA is TGTGCCAGCAGCCCCCCCGGGACAGGCAATCAGCCCCAGCATTTT.

The chain employs TRBV19 and TRBJ2-7; 7 bases agree with TRBD1. Unmatched junction bases numbered 6, after V lost 7 bases and J lost 0 bases. The germline V gene encodes CDR1 LNHDA and CDR2 SQIVND (reference sequence). The CDR3 covers 14 residues. CDR3 DNA sequence: TGTGCCAGTACCTTGACAGGGAGCTCCTACGAGCAGTACTTC. It specifies CASTLTGSSYEQYF. Variable domain in full (rest from reference TRBV19 and TRBJ2-7): DGGITQSPKYLFRKEGQNVTLSCEQNLNHDAMYWYRQDPGQGLRLIYYSQIVNDFQKGDIAEGYSVSREKKESFPLTVTSAQKNPTAFYLCASTLTGSSYEQYFGPGTRLTVT.

This chain joins TRBV11-1 and TRBJ2-4, with TRBD1 identical over 8 bases. The ends lost 1 base at V and 7 bases at J; junction bases unmatched: 3. The CDR3 extends over 14 amino acids. Germline loops: CDR1 SGHAT, CDR2 FQDESV (reference sequence). CDR3 amino acids: CASSLEDRANIQYF. The CDR3 nucleotides are TGTGCCAGCAGCTTAGAGGACAGGGCCAACATTCAGTACTTC.

The rearrangement joins TRBV7-9 to TRBJ2-7; TRBD2 might be the D (5 bases). Trimming shortened V by 8 bases and J by 4 bases, and 15 bases separated the two germline ends. There are 13 residues in the CDR3. The V gene's germline CDR1 is SEHNR and CDR2 FQNEAQ (reference sequence). The CDR3 is CASGEGAVYEQYF. CDR3 in DNA: TGTGCCAGCGGCGAGGGAGCGGTGTACGAGCAGTACTTC.

The rearrangement joins TRBV21-1 to TRBJ1-5; the D call in the table, TRBD1, was not verified against the DNA. TRBV21-1 is assigned pseudogene status. The CDR3 runs 15 residues. The CDR3 loop is CASNADRGGNQPQHF. DNA for the CDR3: TGTGCCAGCAACGCAGACAGGGGAGGCAATCAGCCCCAGCATTTT.

The V gene is TRBV9, the J gene TRBJ2-1; possibly TRBD1 for D (5 bases). CDR1 and CDR2 (germline): SGDLS, YYNGEE. This CDR3 spans 15 amino acids. V lost 1 base and J 4 bases, leaving 12 bases between the germline ends. The DNA for the CDR3 is TGTGCCAGCAGCGTAACGGCAACAGGATACAATGAGCAGTTCTTC. Its protein is CASSVTATGYNEQFF.

The rearrangement joins TRBV10-2 to TRBJ2-2, with TRBD1 matching 7 bases. V trimming: 4 bases; J trimming: 3 bases; junction bases outside the gene matches: 5. The CDR3 runs 15 residues. Germline V gene lookup returns CDR1 WSHSY and CDR2 SAAADI. In DNA form, the CDR3 reads TGCGCCAGCAGTGCCCTTACAGGGGACACCGGGGAGCTGTTTTTT. Protein sequence: CASSALTGDTGELFF.

The rearrangement links TRBV7-3 to TRBJ2-1; 14 bases match TRBD2. Germline CDR1 SGHTA, CDR2 FQGTGA. The V and J ends lost 2 bases and 8 bases, in that order; junction bases with no gene match: 5. This CDR3 has 16 amino acids. Here the CDR3 reads CASSLWTSGRFDEQFF. CDR3 DNA: TGTGCCAGCAGCTTATGGACTAGCGGGAGGTTCGATGAGCAGTTCTTC.

The rearrangement links TRBV30 to TRBJ2-7; 14 positions match TRBD2. CDR1 and CDR2 (germline): GTSNPN, SVGIG (reference sequence). The CDR3 is made up of 15 amino acids. V lost 4 bases, J lost 2 bases, and 4 bases stayed unmatched. CDR3 residues: CAWTRGLAGAYEQYF. The CDR3 nucleotides are TGTGCCTGGACCCGGGGACTAGCGGGAGCCTACGAGCAGTACTTC.

V is TRBV30 and J is TRBJ1-5, with D perhaps TRBD1 (5 bases). There are 15 residues in the CDR3. Per germline, CDR1 GTSNPN and CDR2 SVGIG (reference sequence). The ends were cut back, 0 bases at V and 2 bases at J, with 11 bases in the middle. DNA for the CDR3: TGTGCCTGGAGTGTACTTCAGGGCGGCAATCAGCCCCAGCATTTT. This encodes CAWSVLQGGNQPQHF.

The chain is built from TRBV7-8 and TRBJ2-1; tentatively, D is TRBD1 (6 bases). V shed 5 bases and J shed 1 base, with 12 bases lying between them. This CDR3 contains 15 residues. Germline CDR1 reads SGHVS; CDR2 reads FQNEAQ. The CDR3 nucleotides read TGTGCCAGCAGCATACAGGGTCAGTCCTACAATGAGCAGTTCTTC. This gives the protein CASSIQGQSYNEQFF.

This chain joins TRBV19 and TRBJ1-2; no clear D gene. The CDR3 has 12 amino acids. The V gene's germline CDR1 is LNHDA and CDR2 SQIVND (reference sequence). Deletions cut 3 bases from V and 3 bases from J, with 5 bases between. The CDR3 DNA follows: TGTGCCAGTAGTATTCGGGACTATGGCTACACCTTC. This sequence encodes CASSIRDYGYTF.

The rearrangement uses TRBV11-2 and TRBJ2-1; TRBD2 agrees at 9 bases. The V segment lost 4 bases and the J segment 14 bases; nucleotides outside the gene matches: 6. There are 12 residues in the CDR3. Germline V CDR1 and CDR2: SGHAT, FQNNGV. The CDR3 is CASSSPGTSKFF. CDR3 nucleotides: TGTGCCAGCAGCTCCCCCGGGACTAGCAAGTTCTTC.

The chain is built from TRBV5-6 and TRBJ2-1, with a weak D call TRBD1 (5 bases). There are 17 residues in the CDR3. Germline V gene data show CDR1 as SGHDT and CDR2 as YYEEEE. V dropped 2 bases and J dropped 5 bases, with 20 bases sitting between them. The CDR3 region has the DNA TGTGCCAGCAGCTTTTTTCCTCTGGGGCTAGTAAACAATGAGCAGTTCTTC. It translates to CASSFFPLGLVNNEQFF.

CDR3 DNA sequence: TGTGCCAGCAGTCCGAGGACTAGCGGACGCACAGATACGCAGTATTTT. Its protein is CASSPRTSGRTDTQYF. The chain is built from TRBV27 and TRBJ2-3, with TRBD2 matching 10 bases. V gave up 5 bases and J gave up 1 base; unmatched junction bases: 6. CDR1 MNHEY and CDR2 SMNVEV come from the germline V gene (reference sequence). CDR3 length: 16 amino acids.